This T cell receptor beta chain was sequenced during a study of T cell responses to AZD1222 COVID-19 vaccine. This clone was counted a few times. The table came from immunoSEQ multiplex PCR; TCRdb's copy has only in-frame clones and leaves some out. The sample records approximately 100,000 clones, 88% being singletons. This TCR was recovered from an adult in good health. The starting material was peripheral blood, obtained on day 0 of MenACWY control vaccination.

Here the CDR3 DNA reads TGCGCCAGCAGCTTCTTGGCTAGCGCCGACAATGAGCAGTTCTTC. Translated, it gives CASSFLASADNEQFF. The genes are TRBV5-1 and TRBJ2-1, with D possibly TRBD2 on 6 matching bases. Trimming cost V 2 bases and J 5 bases, with 14 bases left between them. The CDR3 contains 15 residues. Germline V gives CDR1 SGHRS, CDR2 YFSETQ.